Presented here are 15 T cell receptor beta chains from one specimen sequenced in a study of graft-versus-host responses after intestinal transplantation. Antigens for these TCRs are unknown. TCRdb's table, derived via immunoSEQ multiplex PCR, lists solely in-frame clones and lacks some. Of around 130,000 clones listed, roughly 92% are singletons. Sequenced here: unstimulated CD4+ T cells sorted from spleen or lymph node cells, sampled before intestinal transplant. These receptors were obtained from a human donor who received an intestinal transplant.

This clone was detected once. The chain couples TRBV10-3 to TRBJ2-1, with D perhaps being TRBD1 or TRBD2 (6 bases each). V was cut by 8 bases and J by 6 bases, with 17 bases left in between. This CDR3 comprises 14 residues. Germline CDR1 reads ENHRY; CDR2 reads SYGVKD. CDR3 in amino acids: CAIGGLNLANEQFF. Here the CDR3 DNA reads TGTGCCATCGGGGGGCTGAACCTAGCCAATGAGCAGTTCTTC.

V is TRBV10-3 and J is TRBJ1-5; D is perhaps TRBD1 (5 bases). Trimming removed 0 bases from V and 4 bases from J, with 7 bases in between. CDR3 length: 14 residues. Germline V gene sequence: CDR1 ENHRY, CDR2 SYGVKD. CDR3 DNA: TGTGCCATCAGTGAGTCGACAGATAATCAGCCCCAGCATTTT. Translating it yields CAISESTDNQPQHF.

The chain couples TRBV10-3 to TRBJ1-5, with D possibly TRBD1 on 5 matching bases. The CDR3 has 13 amino acids. Germline V gives CDR1 ENHRY, CDR2 SYGVKD. Trimming took 6 bases from V and 2 from J, leaving 8 bases between them. The DNA for the CDR3 is TGTGCCATCAGCCCGACAGGCAATCAGCCCCAGCATTTT. It specifies CAISPTGNQPQHF.

Only a few counts were recorded for this clone. The chain uses TRBV6-5 and TRBJ1-3, with 8 bases that match TRBD1. V lost 8 bases, J lost 16 bases, and 10 bases stayed unmatched. The germline gives CDR1 MNHEY, CDR2 SVGAGI. The CDR3 totals 11 residues. The CDR3 protein is CASRQSDREYF. In DNA, the CDR3 is TGTGCCAGCCGCCAATCGGACAGGGAGTATTTT.

J is TRBJ2-1 and V is TRBV19; TRBD2 agrees at 8 bases. With 5 bases clipped from V and 1 base from J, the junction kept 10 bases outside the gene matches. CDR3 length equals 17 residues. From germline, CDR1 is LNHDA and CDR2 SQIVND (reference sequence). The DNA of the CDR3 is TGTGCCAGTAGTGGTTTAGCGGGGACTGGGTCCTACAATGAGCAGTTCTTC. This encodes CASSGLAGTGSYNEQFF. Filled out from reference TRBV19 and TRBJ2-1, the complete variable domain reads DGGITQSPKYLFRKEGQNVTLSCEQNLNHDAMYWYRQDPGQGLRLIYYSQIVNDFQKGDIAEGYSVSREKKESFPLTVTSAQKNPTAFYLCASSGLAGTGSYNEQFFGPGTRLTVL.

This rearrangement joins TRBV11-3 to TRBJ2-7; D is perhaps TRBD1 (5 bases). Germline values: CDR1 SGHNT, CDR2 YENEEA. The CDR3 is made up of 12 amino acids. Trimming shortened V by 6 bases and J by 3 bases, and 9 bases separated the two germline ends. CDR3 loop: CASSAQGYEQYF. CDR3 DNA: TGTGCCAGCAGTGCCCAGGGCTACGAGCAGTACTTC. Combining the CDR3 with reference TRBV11-3 and TRBJ2-7 gives the whole variable domain EAGVVQSPRYKIIEKKQPVAFWCNPISGHNTLYWYLQNLGQGPELLIRYENEEAVDDSQLPKDRFSAERLKGVDSTLKIQPAELGDSAVYLCASSAQGYEQYFGPGTRLTVT.

This clone has a single count. V and J are TRBV11-3 and TRBJ1-1, with 8 bases fitting TRBD1. The V segment lost 4 bases and the J segment 4 bases; nucleotides outside the gene matches: 8. CDR1 and CDR2 (germline): SGHNT, YENEEA. The length of the CDR3 is 15 residues. CDR3 nucleotide sequence: TGTGCCAGCAGCTCCCTGACAGGGGTTACCACTGAAGCTTTCTTT. Its translation: CASSSLTGVTTEAFF.

The V and J genes are TRBV5-5 and TRBJ2-7; 12 nucleotides line up with TRBD1. Losses at the gene ends were 3 bases for V and 7 bases for J; bases not matched to a gene: 8. CDR1 is SGHKS and CDR2 is YYEKEE in the germline V gene (reference sequence). The CDR3 runs to 15 residues. The CDR3 nucleotides are TGTGCCAGCAGCTGGGGACAGGGGGCTAGTGGAGAGCAGTACTTC. Its protein product is CASSWGQGASGEQYF.

This chain links TRBV5-1 with TRBJ2-7, with 12 bases fitting TRBD2. V lost 1 base, J lost 0 bases, and 8 bases stayed unmatched. This CDR3 comprises 18 residues. Germline assignment: CDR1 SGHRS and CDR2 YFSETQ. CDR3 nucleotides: TGCGCCAGCAGCTTGACGCTAGCGGGGGGGTTAAGCTCCTACGAGCAGTACTTC. Residues: CASSLTLAGGLSSYEQYF.

The chain joins TRBV30 to TRBJ1-6; D unclear. CDR3 length: 14 amino acids. Germline CDR1 reads GTSNPN; CDR2 reads SVGIG (reference sequence). V lost 2 bases and J lost 2, with 7 bases in between. The CDR3 DNA follows: TGTGCCTGGAGTCCCGGCCCCTATAATTCACCCCTCCACTTT. Protein product: CAWSPGPYNSPLHF.

This sequence joins TRBV5-1 and TRBJ2-2, with D unresolved. The germline V gene encodes CDR1 SGHRS and CDR2 YFSETQ. The CDR3 consists of 15 residues. V shed 4 bases and J shed 5 bases, with 15 bases lying between them. CDR3: CASSPPGLFTGELFF. The CDR3 region has the DNA TGCGCCAGCAGCCCCCCAGGCCTATTTACCGGGGAGCTGTTTTTT.

The chain has TRBV4-1 and TRBJ1-2; no clear D gene. The germline V gene encodes CDR1 MGHRA and CDR2 YSYEKL. The ends were cut back, 2 bases at V and 2 bases at J, with 0 bases in the middle. The CDR3 loop spans 11 amino acids. CDR3 protein: CASSQNYGYTF. The CDR3 nucleotides are TGCGCCAGCAGCCAAAACTATGGCTACACCTTC.

The chain is built from TRBV2 and TRBJ1-6, with D uncertain. Deletions cut 7 bases from V and 7 bases from J, with 8 bases between. The germline V gene has CDR1 SNHLY and CDR2 FYNNEI. This CDR3 is 12 amino acids long. The chain's CDR3 is CASIRPNSPLHF. The CDR3 DNA sequence: TGTGCCAGCATTAGACCCAATTCACCCCTCCACTTT. The full variable domain, with the rest looked up from reference TRBV2 and TRBJ1-6, is EPEVTQTPSHQVTQMGQEVILRCVPISNHLYFYWYRQILGQKVEFLVSFYNNEISEKSEIFDDQFSVERPDGSNFTLKIRSTKLEDSAMYFCASIRPNSPLHFGNGTRLTVT.

This sequence joins TRBV19 and TRBJ1-1; D is unclear. Germline CDR1 and CDR2: LNHDA and SQIVND (reference sequence). The CDR3 runs 13 residues. Deletions cut 2 bases from V and 5 bases from J, with 9 bases between. The CDR3 coding sequence is TGTGCCAGTAGTATACCCAGGAGGACTGAAGCTTTCTTT. Protein sequence: CASSIPRRTEAFF.

The genes are TRBV11-2 and TRBJ1-1; TRBD1 agrees at 8 bases. V lost 5 bases and J lost 5; bases outside the gene matches: 7. Germline CDR1 and CDR2: SGHAT and FQNNGV. The CDR3 spans 14 residues. The CDR3 sequence: CASSPRQGWTEAFF. DNA for the CDR3: TGTGCCAGCAGCCCCCGACAGGGGTGGACTGAAGCTTTCTTT.